Following are 5 T cell receptor beta chains from one sample sequenced in a study of blood T cell repertoires in COVID-19. Sequenced by immunoSEQ multiplex PCR; TCRdb stores in-frame clones only, minus some. The sample shows roughly 100,000 clones, 84% of them seen only once. The specimen was peripheral blood. All receptors derive from a human donor in a cohort sampled during active or convalescent COVID-19.

This rearrangement joins TRBV21-1 to TRBJ1-2. TRBV21-1 is given as a pseudogene. CDR3 length: 15 residues. The CDR3 DNA sequence: TGTGCCAGCAGCAAATGGGGGGAGAATAACTATGGCTACACCTTC. Its protein is CASSKWGENNYGYTF.

The gene calls are TRBV2 and TRBJ1-5; D gene ambiguous. This CDR3 spans 14 amino acids. V was trimmed by 4 bases and J by 0 bases, leaving 7 bases between them. In germline, CDR1 is SNHLY, CDR2 FYNNEI. Here the CDR3 DNA reads TGTGCCAGCAGTGTACAGTATAGCAATCAGCCCCAGCATTTT. Amino acids: CASSVQYSNQPQHF. The whole variable domain, filled in from reference TRBV2 and TRBJ1-5, reads EPEVTQTPSHQVTQMGQEVILRCVPISNHLYFYWYRQILGQKVEFLVSFYNNEISEKSEIFDDQFSVERPDGSNFTLKIRSTKLEDSAMYFCASSVQYSNQPQHFGDGTRLSIL.

V gene TRBV10-3 combines with J gene TRBJ2-7; 9 bases line up with TRBD1. Losses at the gene ends were 5 bases for V and 2 bases for J; bases not matched to a gene: 4. Germline V gene lookup returns CDR1 ENHRY and CDR2 SYGVKD. CDR3 length equals 14 residues. The CDR3 coding sequence is TGTGCCATCAGTACCGGGACAGGGCCCTACGAGCAGTACTTC. Amino acids: CAISTGTGPYEQYF.

The J gene is TRBJ1-1, the V gene TRBV3-1 (or the pseudogene TRBV3-2), with TRBD1 matching 9 bases. The CDR3 consists of 17 residues. CDR1 is LGHDT and CDR2 is YNNKEL in the germline V gene (reference sequence). After removal of 3 bases from V and 5 bases from J, the junction contained 13 bases not matched to a gene. The CDR3 protein is CASSQKTGGCERTEAFF. For the CDR3, the DNA is TGTGCCAGCAGCCAGAAAACAGGGGGCTGCGAGAGAACTGAAGCTTTCTTT.

The genes are TRBV6-1 and TRBJ1-5; TRBD1 agrees at 7 bases. Germline lookup yields CDR1 MNHNS and CDR2 SASEGT. V gave up 6 bases and J gave up 2 bases; unmatched junction bases: 4. CDR3 size: 14 residues. CDR3 amino acids: CASRPTGGNQPQHF. DNA for the CDR3: TGTGCCAGCAGGCCTACAGGGGGCAATCAGCCCCAGCATTTT.